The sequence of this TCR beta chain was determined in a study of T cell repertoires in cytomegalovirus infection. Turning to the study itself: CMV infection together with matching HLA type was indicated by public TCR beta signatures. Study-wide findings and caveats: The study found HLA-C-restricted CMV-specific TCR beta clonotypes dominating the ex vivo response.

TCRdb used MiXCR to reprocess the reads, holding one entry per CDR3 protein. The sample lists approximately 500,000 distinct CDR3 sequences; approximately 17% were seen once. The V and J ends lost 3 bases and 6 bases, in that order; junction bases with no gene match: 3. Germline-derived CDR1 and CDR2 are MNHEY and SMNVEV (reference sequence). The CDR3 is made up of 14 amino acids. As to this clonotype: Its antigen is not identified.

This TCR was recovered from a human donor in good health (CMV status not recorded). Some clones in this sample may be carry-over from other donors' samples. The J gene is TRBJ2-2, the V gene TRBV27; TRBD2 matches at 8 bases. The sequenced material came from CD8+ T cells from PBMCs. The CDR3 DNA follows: TGTGCCAGCAGTTTTACGGGGGGGCCCGGGGAGCTGTTTTTT. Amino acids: CASSFTGGPGELFF.